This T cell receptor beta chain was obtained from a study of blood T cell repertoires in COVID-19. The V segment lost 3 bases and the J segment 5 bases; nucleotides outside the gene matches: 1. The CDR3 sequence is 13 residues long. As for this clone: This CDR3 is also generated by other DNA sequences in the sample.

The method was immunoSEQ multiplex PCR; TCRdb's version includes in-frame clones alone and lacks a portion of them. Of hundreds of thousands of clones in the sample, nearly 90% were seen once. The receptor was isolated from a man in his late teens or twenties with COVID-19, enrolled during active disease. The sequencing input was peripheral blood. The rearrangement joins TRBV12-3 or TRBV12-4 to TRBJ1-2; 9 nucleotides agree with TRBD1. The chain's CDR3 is CASSFGTGYGYTF. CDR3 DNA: TGTGCCAGCAGTTTTGGGACAGGGTATGGCTACACCTTC.